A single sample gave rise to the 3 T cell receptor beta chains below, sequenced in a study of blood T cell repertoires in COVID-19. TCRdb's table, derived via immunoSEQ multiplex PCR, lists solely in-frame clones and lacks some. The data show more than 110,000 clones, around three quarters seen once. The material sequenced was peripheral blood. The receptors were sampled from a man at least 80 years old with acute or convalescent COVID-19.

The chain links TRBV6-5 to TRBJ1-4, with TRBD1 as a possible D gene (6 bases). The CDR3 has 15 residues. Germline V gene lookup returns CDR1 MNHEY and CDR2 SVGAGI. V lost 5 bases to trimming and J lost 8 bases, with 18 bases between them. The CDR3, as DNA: TGTGCCAGCAGTAAGGGCGGGGGCTTTGAGGAAAAACTGTTTTTT. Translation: CASSKGGGFEEKLFF.

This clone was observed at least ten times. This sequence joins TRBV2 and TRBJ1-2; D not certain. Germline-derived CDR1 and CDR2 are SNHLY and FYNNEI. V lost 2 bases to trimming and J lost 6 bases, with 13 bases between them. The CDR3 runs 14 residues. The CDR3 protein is CASSESVLSDGYTF. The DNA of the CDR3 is TGTGCCAGCAGTGAATCCGTACTCTCGGATGGCTACACCTTC.

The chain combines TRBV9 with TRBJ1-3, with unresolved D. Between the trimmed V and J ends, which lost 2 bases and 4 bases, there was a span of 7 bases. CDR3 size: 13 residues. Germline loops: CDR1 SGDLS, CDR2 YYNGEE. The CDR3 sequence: CASSVLLGNTIYF. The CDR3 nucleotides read TGTGCCAGCAGCGTCTTGTTGGGAAACACCATATATTTT.